This T cell receptor beta chain was profiled in a study of shared clonotypes between healthy human individuals. The table came from immunoSEQ multiplex PCR; TCRdb's copy has only in-frame clones and leaves some out. Of 1.5 million to 2.5 million clones listed, about 95% are singletons. Naivety among CD8 cells was defined by CD45RO negativity and positive CCR7 selection, thereby excluding terminally differentiated effector memory CD45RA+ cells. Germline CDR1 reads LGHNA; CDR2 reads YSLEER. V shed 0 bases, J shed 4 bases, and the junction held 4 bases outside the gene matches. CDR3 length: 15 amino acids.

The chain uses TRBV4-3 and TRBJ2-5; 8 bases match TRBD1. The receptor's source is a man aged 18-30 years in good health. The sequenced sample consisted of naive CD8+ T cells sorted from blood. CDR3 coding DNA: TGCGCCAGCAGCCAAGACCCGGACAGGGCAGAGACCCAGTACTTC. Protein product: CASSQDPDRAETQYF.